This TCR beta chain is drawn from a study of T cells in Graves' hyperthyroidism and ophthalmopathy. The overall study: Peripheral blood sampling occurred at initial diagnosis, before any treatment.

With 3 bases removed from V and 8 bases from J, the gap between germline ends came to 8 bases. There are 13 residues in the CDR3. Findings and limits, study-wide: Blood also contained most expanded thyroid clonotypes above 0.001.

Clinical symptoms, serum thyroxine and TRAb, thyroid ultrasound and orbital computed tomography were used for the diagnoses. It was 8 to 10 ml of fresh peripheral blood that supplied the PBMCs. Amplification of TCR beta CDR3 regions used RNA as the template. The primer set for the first-round RT-PCR of the TCR CDR3 was HTBI. TCRdb recomputed calls from the multiplex PCR reads with MiXCR, one row per CDR3 protein. The data hold approximately 490,000 distinct CDR3 sequences, with approximately 23% observed a single time. This clonotype was seen only a few times. Its antigen remains unidentified. Sequenced input: blood. The TCR originated in a woman in her seventies with Graves' ophthalmopathy. The gene calls are TRBV12-3 or TRBV12-4 and TRBJ1-6, with a possible D match to TRBD1 (5 bases). CDR3: CASSLTEDSPLHF. In DNA form, the CDR3 reads TGTGCCAGCAGTTTGACAGAGGATTCACCCCTCCACTTT.